These 32 T cell receptor beta chains were all obtained from the same sample, sequenced in a study of glioma-infiltrating T cells. The iRepertoire nested amplicon-rescue multiplex PCR amplified TCR alpha and beta CDR3s from RNA. TCRdb redid the calling of the multiplex PCR reads with MiXCR, one entry per CDR3 protein. The repertoire holds more than 350,000 distinct CDR3 sequences, with 35% to 45% as singletons. The sequenced sample consisted of glioma tissue, nonneoplastic brain tissue, or PBMCs (not recorded which). The receptors come from a human donor with low-grade glioma or glioblastoma, undergoing nonglioma brain surgery, or in good health (not recorded which).

This sequence joins TRBV3-1 and TRBJ1-5; maybe TRBD1 (5 bases). Germline V gene data show CDR1 as LGHDT and CDR2 as YNNKEL (reference sequence). The CDR3 loop spans 17 amino acids. Trimming took 0 bases from V and 5 from J, leaving 17 bases between them. The DNA for the CDR3 is TGTGCCAGCAGCCAAGATCGAGACCCCAGGGTTCATCAGCCCCAGCATTTT. This encodes CASSQDRDPRVHQPQHF.

This clonotype was seen many times. This chain uses TRBV20-1 with TRBJ2-7, with TRBD1 as a possible D gene (6 bases). Trimming removed 3 bases at V and 3 bases at J, with 9 bases between. The CDR3 runs to 12 residues. Germline values: CDR1 DFQATT, CDR2 SNEGSKA (reference sequence). CDR3 coding DNA: TGCAGTGCTAGGTCCAGGGGCTACGAGCAGTACTTC. Residues: CSARSRGYEQYF.

In this sample, this clonotype turned up once. The junction departs from germline at one end; a sequencing error may be responsible. The gene calls are TRBV4-1 and TRBJ1-2; D is ambiguous. Germline V gene data show CDR1 as MGHRA and CDR2 as YSYEKL. This CDR3 is built from 16 residues. CDR3 nucleotides: TGCGCCAGCAGCCGAAGCCGGGGTGCGAGCTCGCTGGGAAAAGACTTC. It yields the protein CASSRSRGASSLGKDF.

The chain has TRBV20-1 and TRBJ1-1; a weak D match, TRBD1 (6 bases). CDR3 length equals 13 residues. Germline-derived CDR1 and CDR2 are DFQATT and SNEGSKA (reference sequence). V was pared by 3 bases and J by 10 bases, with 18 bases between. The CDR3 sequence: CSARDMDSFGAFF. CDR3 coding DNA: TGCAGTGCTAGGGATATGGACAGTTTTGGAGCTTTCTTT.

The chain carries TRBV7-2 and TRBJ2-7; TRBD2 might be the D (5 bases). The V gene's germline CDR1 is SGHTA and CDR2 FQGNSA. There are 14 residues in the CDR3. Between the trimmed V and J ends, which lost 1 base and 5 bases, there was a span of 12 bases. The CDR3 sequence is CASSLEGVFDEQYF. In DNA form, the CDR3 reads TGTGCCAGCAGCTTAGAGGGAGTTTTCGACGAGCAGTACTTC.

This chain links TRBV5-1 with TRBJ1-1; no clear D gene. V was cut by 1 base and J by 1 base, with 8 bases left in between. The CDR3 contains 14 residues. Germline CDR1 reads SGHRS; CDR2 reads YFSETQ. The CDR3: CASSLYSANTEAFF. The CDR3 DNA sequence: TGCGCCAGCAGCTTGTATTCCGCGAACACTGAAGCTTTCTTT.

Note on this clonotype: Given a much more abundant clone one base away, this may be a read error. The chain uses TRBV27 and TRBJ2-3; no firm D call. This CDR3 spans 13 amino acids. The germline V and J ends were trimmed by 6 bases and 5 bases, with 12 bases remaining between them. Looked up from germline, CDR1 is MNHEY and CDR2 is SMNVEV (reference sequence). Here the CDR3 DNA reads TGTGCCAGCAGGGATGCCAACGTAGATACGCAGTATTTT. As protein: CASRDANVDTQYF.

This sequence joins TRBV20-1 and TRBJ2-1; TRBD2 matches at 8 bases. Germline-derived CDR1 and CDR2 are DFQATT and SNEGSKA (reference sequence). The CDR3 spans 13 residues. The chain's CDR3 is CGLLREDPYEQFF. CDR3 sequence (DNA): TGCGGACTTCTGCGGGAGGACCCCTACGAGCAGTTCTTC.

In the case of this clonotype: A much larger clone is a single base away; this may be a read error. The chain employs TRBV7-2 and TRBJ2-3, with D unclear. The germline gives CDR1 SGHTA, CDR2 FQGNSA. This CDR3 spans 14 amino acids. Deletions cut 4 bases from V and 1 base from J, with 9 bases between. As DNA, the CDR3 is TGTGCCAGCAGCTCCAGGACGCGCACAGATACGCAGTATTTT. This translates into CASSSRTRTDTQYF.

The J gene is TRBJ2-3, the V gene TRBV29-1, with TRBD2 as a possible D gene (6 bases). Germline assignment: CDR1 SQVTM and CDR2 ANQGSEA. V lost 6 bases and J 2 bases, leaving 12 bases between the germline ends. The CDR3 runs 13 residues. The CDR3 protein is CSVRRTNTDTQYF. The CDR3 bases are TGCAGCGTCCGTAGGACTAACACAGATACGCAGTATTTT.

Concerning this clonotype: Just one base apart from a much larger clone, this may be a read error. The chain recombines TRBV6-2 or TRBV6-3 with TRBJ1-2; D might be TRBD1 (6 bases). Trimming took 1 base from V and 8 from J, leaving 14 bases between them. Germline V gene sequence: CDR1 MNHEY, CDR2 SVGEGT. This CDR3 has 14 amino acids. The CDR3 sequence: CASSYCRTAEGYTF. CDR3 DNA sequence: TGTGCCAGCAGTTACTGTCGGACAGCGGAAGGCTACACCTTC.

A single count supports this clonotype. A read error is possible here, since a much larger clone lies one base away. The rearrangement uses TRBV6-1 and TRBJ1-5; a possible D gene is TRBD1 (5 bases). This CDR3 comprises 15 residues. Between the trimmed V and J ends, which lost 5 bases and 3 bases, there was a span of 14 bases. Germline values: CDR1 MNHNS, CDR2 SASEGT. The chain's CDR3 is CASSWGPYINQPQHF. In nucleotides, the CDR3 is TGTGCCAGCAGTTGGGGACCGTATATCAATCAGCCCCAGCATTTT.

V and J are TRBV28 and TRBJ2-6; D unresolved. V lost 6 bases, J lost 0 bases, and 6 bases lay in between. This CDR3 region has 14 residues. Germline V gene sequence: CDR1 MDHEN, CDR2 SYDVKM. CDR3: CASRTLSGANVLTF. The CDR3 DNA reads TGTGCCAGCAGAACTCTCTCTGGGGCCAACGTCCTGACTTTC.

This clonotype was recorded once. An end of the junction does not agree with germline; a read error may underlie this. This chain links TRBV4-1 with TRBJ2-7; D is unclear. Germline assignment: CDR1 MGHRA and CDR2 YSYEKL. The CDR3 is made up of 12 amino acids. The CDR3, as DNA: TGCGCCAGCAGCCACCGATCCCCCCCCCAGTCGTTC. Encoded protein: CASSHRSPPQSF.

As to this clonotype: A much larger clone sits a single nucleotide away, making a read error possible. The J gene is TRBJ2-5, the V gene TRBV27; D unclear. Germline V lookup: CDR1 MNHEY, CDR2 SMNVEV (reference sequence). The CDR3 consists of 15 residues. The CDR3 reads CVSSPSPARVETQYF. The CDR3 DNA reads TGTGTCAGCAGTCCCTCCCCCGCTCGGGTAGAGACCCAGTACTTC.

This clonotype was counted only a few times. The chain is built from TRBV7-2 and TRBJ2-1, with TRBD2 matching 11 bases. V shed 6 bases and J 4 bases; nucleotides not matched to a gene: 8. Per germline, CDR1 SGHTA and CDR2 FQGNSA. This CDR3 is built from 16 residues. In DNA, the CDR3 is TGTGCCAGCAGGTCCGCCGGGACTAGCGGTTACAATGAGCAGTTCTTC. Translation gives CASRSAGTSGYNEQFF.

This chain joins TRBV12-3 or TRBV12-4 and TRBJ1-5; D remains unclear. The CDR3 has 13 residues. The V gene lost 9 bases and the J gene lost 4 bases, with 13 bases spanning the gap. The CDR3 DNA reads TGTGCCAGTCGTTTTGAGGGTAATCAGCCCCAGCATTTT. Its translation: CASRFEGNQPQHF.

There are many counts of this clonotype. The gene calls are TRBV27 and TRBJ1-2; TRBD1 aligns across 8 bases. This CDR3 has 12 residues. Trimming took 8 bases from V and 4 from J; bases not matched to a gene: 3. Per the germline V gene, CDR1 is MNHEY and CDR2 is SMNVEV (reference sequence). The CDR3 loop reads CASGQGSYGYTF. The CDR3 coding sequence is TGTGCCAGCGGACAGGGTTCCTATGGCTACACCTTC.

This sequence joins TRBV20-1 and TRBJ1-5; 10 positions agree with TRBD1. Germline assignment: CDR1 DFQATT and CDR2 SNEGSKA (reference sequence). The CDR3 has 15 amino acids. The ends lost 5 bases at V and 5 bases at J; junction bases unmatched: 9. The CDR3 bases are TGCAGTGCTGGCCACCCGGGACAGGGGCATCAGCCCCAGCATTTT. Its protein product is CSAGHPGQGHQPQHF.

With regard to this clonotype: This sequence may be a read error, since a much larger clone differs from it by one base. CDR3 sequence: CASSSWTRPSQGTQYF. The CDR3 DNA reads TGTGCCAGCAGTTCATGGACTAGGCCTTCCCAAGGGACCCAGTACTTC. The rearrangement joins TRBV6-2 or TRBV6-3 to TRBJ2-5; TRBD2 matches at 7 bases. CDR3 length: 16 amino acids. Germline V gene data show CDR1 as MNHEY and CDR2 as SVGEGT.

V is TRBV5-1 and J is TRBJ1-3; a weak D match, TRBD1 (6 bases). This CDR3 is built from 16 residues. V lost 3 bases and J 0 bases, leaving 13 bases between the germline ends. CDR1 is SGHRS and CDR2 is YFSETQ in the germline V gene. The CDR3 sequence: CASSSLTGYSGNTIYF. For the CDR3, the DNA is TGCGCCAGCAGCTCACTGACAGGTTACTCTGGAAACACCATATATTTT.

This clonotype was detected ten times or more. The J gene is TRBJ2-5, the V gene TRBV15, with D perhaps matching TRBD1 (5 bases). Germline loops: CDR1 LNHNV, CDR2 YYDKDF (reference sequence). The ends were cut back, 5 bases at V and 0 bases at J, with 13 bases in the middle. The CDR3 sequence is 15 residues long. The CDR3 sequence: CATSDRQPYQETQYF. CDR3 DNA sequence: TGTGCCACCAGCGATCGACAGCCGTACCAAGAGACCCAGTACTTC. The full variable domain, with the rest looked up from reference TRBV15 and TRBJ2-5, is DAMVIQNPRYQVTQFGKPVTLSCSQTLNHNVMYWYQQKSSQAPKLLFHYYDKDFNNEADTPDNFQSRRPNTSFCFLDIRSPGLGDTAMYLCATSDRQPYQETQYFGPGTRLLVL.

This chain connects TRBV4-1 to TRBJ2-7; TRBD2 matches at 10 bases. Germline values: CDR1 MGHRA, CDR2 YSYEKL. V lost 1 base, J lost 0 bases, and 6 bases stayed unmatched. This CDR3 has 17 amino acids. The CDR3 DNA is TGCGCCAGCAGCCAAGTCGCTAGCGGGAGTCCCTCCTACGAGCAGTACTTC. Its protein product is CASSQVASGSPSYEQYF.

In its sample, this clonotype was seen a few times. The chain recombines TRBV7-2 with TRBJ1-6, with TRBD1 matching 7 bases. The germline V gene has CDR1 SGHTA and CDR2 FQGNSA. This CDR3 has 16 residues. Trimming took 5 bases from V and 9 from J; bases not matched to a gene: 13. The CDR3 DNA reads as TGTGCCAGCAGCCAAGTTCTGGTACAGGGGTCTTCACCCCTCCACTTT. Translating gives CASSQVLVQGSSPLHF.

This clonotype was detected a few times. The genes are TRBV7-2 and TRBJ2-1; no firm D call. The germline V gene encodes CDR1 SGHTA and CDR2 FQGNSA. The CDR3 sequence is 13 residues long. Deletions cut 5 bases from V and 4 bases from J, with 9 bases between. In DNA form, the CDR3 reads TGTGCCAGCAGCCATGTTGAGTACAATGAGCAGTTCTTC. It is translated as CASSHVEYNEQFF.

This clonotype was observed once. The genes are TRBV7-2 and TRBJ2-7, with a weak D call TRBD2 (6 bases). Germline values: CDR1 SGHTA, CDR2 FQGNSA. The CDR3 consists of 14 residues. Trimming removed 1 base at V and 2 bases at J, with 9 bases between. The CDR3 DNA reads as TGTGCCAGCAGCTTAGAGGCTAGCGCCTACGAGCAGTACTTC. This encodes CASSLEASAYEQYF.

This rearrangement joins TRBV4-2 to TRBJ2-7, with D perhaps being TRBD1 or TRBD2 (5 bases each). The V and J ends lost 3 bases and 7 bases respectively, with 16 bases between them. Germline loops: CDR1 LGHNA, CDR2 YNFKEQ. The CDR3 has 14 amino acids. The CDR3 DNA follows: TGTGCCAGCAGCCACCCGGCCGGGGCAGGGGAGCAGTACTTC. Residues: CASSHPAGAGEQYF.

This clonotype has a count of ten or more. The chain joins TRBV28 to TRBJ1-2; TRBD1 matches at 7 bases. V gave up 1 base and J gave up 5 bases; unmatched junction bases: 7. Looked up from germline, CDR1 is MDHEN and CDR2 is SYDVKM. CDR3 length: 15 residues. CDR3 protein: CASSLSLGRGYGYTF. In DNA form, the CDR3 reads TGTGCCAGCAGTTTATCCCTGGGCAGGGGGTATGGCTACACCTTC.

With regard to this clonotype: The conserved closing phenylalanine or tryptophan is absent in this CDR3, likely reflecting a read error. The limits of the CDR3 on the DNA are not certain, so only TCRdb's listed CDR3 is given. V and J are TRBV2 and TRBJ1-1. Germline CDR1 and CDR2: SNHLY and FYNNEI. Inclusive of both ends, the CDR3 amounts to 13 amino acids. This chain's CDR3 is CASKGFMNTEGFL.

Comment on this clonotype: This may stem from a read error, because a much larger clone lies one nucleotide away. The V gene is TRBV28, the J gene TRBJ1-5; the D gene is possibly TRBD1 (6 bases). CDR3 length: 17 amino acids. Germline CDR1 is MDHEN and CDR2 is SYDVKM. The CDR3 nucleotides read TGTGCCAGCAGTTTACGCCGGGACACCTATAGCTATCAGCCCCAGCATTTT. As protein: CASSLRRDTYSYQPQHF. Full variable domain (outside the CDR3, taken from reference TRBV28 and TRBJ1-5): DVKVTQSSRYLVKRTGEKVFLECVQDMDHENMFWYRQDPGLGLRLIYFSYDVKMKEKGDIPEGYSVSREKKERFSLILESASTNQTSMYLCASSLRRDTYSYQPQHFGDGTRLSIL.

This clonotype was counted many times. The chain recombines TRBV6-2 or TRBV6-3 with TRBJ2-3; the D is unclear. Germline loops: CDR1 MNHEY, CDR2 SVGEGT. This CDR3 is 11 amino acids long. Trimming took off 1 base at V and 8 bases at J, with 4 bases between the two ends. This CDR3 is CASSYWGTQYF. CDR3 sequence (DNA): TGTGCCAGCAGTTACTGGGGTACGCAGTATTTT.

The chain carries TRBV6-2 or TRBV6-3 and TRBJ1-1; TRBD1 agrees at 10 bases. Germline CDR1 and CDR2: MNHEY and SVGEGT. The CDR3 is 14 amino acids. V was clipped by 5 bases and J by 10 bases; unmatched bases: 10. This CDR3 is CASSDGQGGDGAFF. CDR3 coding DNA: TGTGCCAGCAGTGACGGACAGGGGGGCGACGGAGCTTTCTTT.